The 9 T cell receptor beta chains below were found in one sample sequenced in a study of control samples from healthy donors and cancer patients. The assay was immunoSEQ multiplex PCR, and TCRdb's table has in-frame clones only and misses some. Altogether 100,000 to 120,000 clones are present, about four fifths being singletons, with the ten largest covering about 13%. Sequencing was performed on blood. The receptors stem from a woman between 45 and 65 years old in good health.

The genes are TRBV10-3 and TRBJ1-4; D may be TRBD1 (6 bases). The CDR3 has 17 amino acids. The ends were cut back, 6 bases at V and 0 bases at J, with 17 bases in the middle. CDR1 is ENHRY, CDR2 SYGVKD, per germline. CDR3 sequence (DNA): TGTGCCATCAGCGGACAGTCCCGAACAGCAACTAATGAAAAACTGTTTTTT. Translating it yields CAISGQSRTATNEKLFF.

This sequence joins TRBV29-1 and TRBJ1-2, with unresolved D. Germline lookup yields CDR1 SQVTM and CDR2 ANQGSEA. The V end lost 3 bases, the J end lost 2 bases, and 13 bases lay between the germline ends. The CDR3 totals 14 residues. The CDR3 nucleotides are TGCAGCGTTGAGCCCAGGAACCAGAACTATGGCTACACCTTC. This gives the protein CSVEPRNQNYGYTF.

V and J are TRBV7-2 and TRBJ1-6; 7 nucleotides agree with TRBD1. This CDR3 region has 15 residues. Germline values: CDR1 SGHTA, CDR2 FQGNSA. V trimming: 6 bases; J trimming: 5 bases; junction bases outside the gene matches: 7. The DNA of the CDR3 is TGTGCCAGCAGTTTCGACAGGGCACATAATTCACCCCTCCACTTT. As protein: CASSFDRAHNSPLHF.

This chain links TRBV12-3 or TRBV12-4 with TRBJ2-5; D gene uncertain. V was pared by 2 bases and J by 2 bases, with 6 bases between. CDR3 length: 13 residues. CDR3 in amino acids: CASSLLTQETQYF. The CDR3 nucleotides read TGTGCCAGCAGTTTATTGACGCAAGAGACCCAGTACTTC.

V usage is TRBV11-3 and J usage is TRBJ1-1, with a weak D call TRBD1 (5 bases). The V end lost 1 base, the J end lost 1 base, and 13 bases lay between the germline ends. The CDR3 is 16 residues long. Looked up from germline, CDR1 is SGHNT and CDR2 is YENEEA. CDR3 coding DNA: TGTGCCAGCAGCTTAGTGTCTCGGGGGAGGAACACTGAAGCTTTCTTT. Protein: CASSLVSRGRNTEAFF. Drawing the rest from reference TRBV11-3 and TRBJ1-1, the complete variable domain is EAGVVQSPRYKIIEKKQPVAFWCNPISGHNTLYWYLQNLGQGPELLIRYENEEAVDDSQLPKDRFSAERLKGVDSTLKIQPAELGDSAVYLCASSLVSRGRNTEAFFGQGTRLTVV.

The J gene is TRBJ2-2, the V gene TRBV7-2, with 9 bases lining up with TRBD2. V trimming: 8 bases; J trimming: 0 bases; junction bases outside the gene matches: 7. The CDR3 spans 16 residues. Germline CDR1 is SGHTA and CDR2 is FQGNSA. The CDR3 loop reads CASSLAGGTNTGELFF. CDR3 DNA: TGTGCCAGCTCCCTTGCGGGAGGGACGAACACCGGGGAGCTGTTTTTT.

The rearrangement joins TRBV7-2 to TRBJ1-3; no firm D call. Deletions cut 5 bases from V and 4 bases from J, with 15 bases between. Germline V gene lookup returns CDR1 SGHTA and CDR2 FQGNSA. CDR3 length: 15 residues. The CDR3 here is CASSQFVADGNTIYF. The CDR3 DNA reads TGTGCCAGCAGCCAATTTGTAGCAGACGGAAACACCATATATTTT.

The J gene is TRBJ2-6, the V gene TRBV10-3; D may correspond to TRBD1 or TRBD2 (5 bases each). The CDR3 is 15 amino acids. V was shortened by 4 bases and J by 0 bases, with 7 bases between the two germline ends. Germline CDR1 reads ENHRY; CDR2 reads SYGVKD. This chain's CDR3 is CAISGGSSGANVLTF. The CDR3 coding sequence is TGTGCCATCAGTGGGGGGAGCTCTGGGGCCAACGTCCTGACTTTC.

The J gene is TRBJ1-2, the V gene TRBV12-3 or TRBV12-4; 8 nucleotides line up with TRBD1. V was pared by 7 bases and J by 8 bases, with 9 bases of the junction left unmatched. This CDR3 is 13 amino acids long. CDR3 amino acids: CASNPRGQKGYTF. The CDR3, as DNA: TGTGCCAGCAACCCCAGGGGGCAGAAGGGCTACACCTTC.